Reported below is one T cell receptor (beta chain). This specimen belongs to a study of PD-1 blockade in classical Hodgkin lymphoma. Turning to the study itself: Every 2 weeks, patients had 3 mg/kg nivolumab intravenously.

V was pared by 6 bases and J by 7 bases, with 12 bases of the junction left unmatched. The CDR3 extends over 17 amino acids. Only in-frame clones appear in the TCRdb table, and some are missing; sequencing was by immunoSEQ multiplex PCR. The table has about 47,000 clones, approximately 80% seen once. Time point meaning: cycle 4 day 1 (C4D1), after 5 to 7 weeks of nivolumab. Each patient relapsed following autologous stem cell transplantation, and prior brentuximab vedotin exposure differed. The receptor's source is a human donor with classical Hodgkin lymphoma. Here the sequenced sample was peripheral blood mononuclear cells (PBMCs), taken before the fourth cycle of nivolumab. This chain joins TRBV6-7 and TRBJ2-2; 12 bases are shared with TRBD2. TRBV6-7 is an ORF, and what it does is uncertain. Here the CDR3 reads CASRRTSSGGAGGELFF. The CDR3 DNA follows: TGTGCCAGCAGACGAACTTCTAGCGGGGGGGCTGGCGGGGAGCTGTTTTTT.